This entry lists 25 T cell receptor beta chains sequenced from one sample in a study of regulatory T cells in long-lasting Graves disease. Documented time point: newly diagnosed GD, antithyroid drugs for less than 3 months. There was RNA extracted from PBMCs, and the TCR library was made from it. Construction of the TCR beta libraries employed iRepertoire HTBI primers in conjunction with Arm-PCR of CDR3 regions. TCRdb redid the calling of the multiplex PCR reads with MiXCR, one entry per CDR3 protein. The sample has some 490,000 distinct CDR3 sequences, 12% seen once. This sample was also put to use in a study of T cells in Graves' hyperthyroidism and ophthalmopathy.

Sequenced material: peripheral blood mononuclear cells (PBMCs), taken at new diagnosis, from a patient treated with antithyroid drugs. The receptors come from a woman aged 25-40 years with Graves disease.

This clonotype was recorded many times. CDR3 in DNA: TGTGCCAGCAGTTTAACAGGGGGCTTTCAAGAGACCCAGTACTTC. Protein product: CASSLTGGFQETQYF. The rearrangement uses TRBV12-3 or TRBV12-4 and TRBJ2-5, with 9 bases that match TRBD1. V gave up 2 bases and J gave up 2 bases; unmatched junction bases: 3. The length of the CDR3 is 15 residues.

This clonotype showed up many times. The CDR3 sequence: CASSINRGGNQPQHF. DNA for the CDR3: TGTGCCAGCAGCATAAACAGGGGTGGCAATCAGCCCCAGCATTTT. V usage is TRBV7-8 and J usage is TRBJ1-5, with 7 bases lining up with TRBD1. The CDR3 has 15 residues. Germline-derived CDR1 and CDR2 are SGHVS and FQNEAQ. V dropped 5 bases and J dropped 2; count of bases not matched to a gene: 6.

The V gene is TRBV7-9, the J gene TRBJ1-1; weak D call: TRBD1 (6 bases). Trimming pared 7 bases from V and 3 bases from J, leaving 12 bases between. Germline V gene sequence: CDR1 SEHNR, CDR2 FQNEAQ (reference sequence). This CDR3 contains 13 residues. The CDR3 spells CASNSQGYTEAFF. The CDR3 region has the DNA TGTGCCAGCAACTCTCAGGGGTACACTGAAGCTTTCTTT.

This clonotype occurred many times. The V call is TRBV7-2, the J call TRBJ1-1, with D uncertain. V lost 5 bases and J 1 base, leaving 8 bases between the germline ends. CDR3 length: 13 amino acids. CDR1 is SGHTA, CDR2 FQGNSA, per germline. CDR3 in DNA: TGTGCCAGCAGCGTAGGTAGGAACACTGAAGCTTTCTTT. This sequence encodes CASSVGRNTEAFF.

In its sample, this clonotype was seen many times. The V call is TRBV30, the J call TRBJ1-2; D perhaps matches TRBD1 (5 bases). The CDR3 is made up of 14 amino acids. CDR1 GTSNPN and CDR2 SVGIG come from the germline V gene (reference sequence). V was pared by 7 bases and J by 6 bases, with 21 bases between. The CDR3: CASTLPMGGNGYTF. The CDR3 nucleotides read TGTGCCTCTACTCTCCCTATGGGGGGAAATGGCTACACCTTC.

Note on this clonotype: A clone one base away is much larger, so this may be a read error. The CDR3 DNA reads TGTGTCAGCAGCTTACCGGCAGAGGGAGCGGGAACAGATACGCAGTATTTT. Residues: CVSSLPAEGAGTDTQYF. The chain employs TRBV7-2 and TRBJ2-3, with 7 bases lining up with TRBD2. The germline gives CDR1 SGHTA, CDR2 FQGNSA. CDR3 length: 17 amino acids.

This clonotype was observed at least ten times. The chain uses TRBV6-2 or TRBV6-3 and TRBJ2-3; TRBD2 aligns across 8 bases. Germline V gene sequence: CDR1 MNHEY, CDR2 SVGEGT. V shed 2 bases and J 4 bases; nucleotides not matched to a gene: 5. This CDR3 has 15 amino acids. Here the CDR3 reads CASSYGGTRADTQYF. The CDR3 coding sequence is TGTGCCAGCAGTTACGGTGGGACTAGAGCAGATACGCAGTATTTT.

The chain carries TRBV28 and TRBJ2-7; 7 bases line up with TRBD1. Germline-derived CDR1 and CDR2 are MDHEN and SYDVKM. CDR3 length equals 15 residues. The junction had 7 bases not matched to a gene; V was cut back by 4 bases and J by 1 base. The DNA of the CDR3 is TGTGCCAGCAGTTACTCGGACAGGTTGTCCTACGAGCAGTACTTC. Translation gives CASSYSDRLSYEQYF. Combining the CDR3 with reference TRBV28 and TRBJ2-7 gives the whole variable domain DVKVTQSSRYLVKRTGEKVFLECVQDMDHENMFWYRQDPGLGLRLIYFSYDVKMKEKGDIPEGYSVSREKKERFSLILESASTNQTSMYLCASSYSDRLSYEQYFGPGTRLTVT.

Many counts were recorded for this clonotype. The rearrangement uses TRBV2 and TRBJ2-7; TRBD2 might be the D (5 bases). The germline V and J ends were trimmed by 6 bases and 4 bases, with 19 bases remaining between them. Germline CDR1 SNHLY, CDR2 FYNNEI. The CDR3 loop spans 15 amino acids. CDR3 sequence (DNA): TGTGCCAGCAGGCGCGGGCAGACATCCCCGTACGAGCAGTACTTC. This sequence encodes CASRRGQTSPYEQYF.

This chain joins TRBV14 and TRBJ2-7; D is unclear. V gave up 0 bases and J gave up 0 bases, with 15 bases separating them. Germline CDR1 is SGHDN and CDR2 is FVKESK. CDR3 length: 17 amino acids. CDR3 bases: TGTGCCAGCAGCCAAGATAGTTACGGGTCCTTCTCCTACGAGCAGTACTTC. Translated, it gives CASSQDSYGSFSYEQYF.

This clonotype was observed at least ten times. The V gene is TRBV6-1, the J gene TRBJ2-3, with 11 bases lining up with TRBD2. CDR3 length: 19 residues. CDR1 and CDR2 (germline): MNHNS, SASEGT. With 7 bases clipped from V and 2 bases from J, the junction kept 17 bases outside the gene matches. This CDR3 reads CASTRGTSGPLRDTDTQYF. Here the CDR3 DNA reads TGTGCCAGCACCCGCGGGACTAGCGGTCCCCTGAGGGACACAGATACGCAGTATTTT.

This clonotype was counted a few times. Germline and junction disagree at one end, which may indicate a read error. The chain couples TRBV6-1 to TRBJ2-2; D tentatively reads TRBD1 or TRBD2 (5 bases each). The CDR3 covers 15 residues. Per the germline V gene, CDR1 is MNHNS and CDR2 is SASEGT. In DNA, the CDR3 is TGTGCCAGCAGCCGAGGGGCCAGGAACACCAGGGAGCTGTTTTTT. Translating gives CASSRGARNTRELFF.

V is TRBV5-5 and J is TRBJ2-3, with 15 bases fitting TRBD2. V lost 3 bases to trimming and J lost 2 bases; unmatched junction nucleotides: 10. The germline V gene encodes CDR1 SGHKS and CDR2 YYEKEE (reference sequence). CDR3 length: 19 amino acids. The CDR3: CASSSKGLAGGFSTDTQYF. In nucleotides, the CDR3 is TGTGCCAGCAGCTCCAAGGGACTAGCGGGAGGATTCTCCACAGATACGCAGTATTTT.

This clonotype appeared many times. The J gene is TRBJ2-1, the V gene TRBV12-5; possible D gene TRBD2, 5 bases. V shed 5 bases and J shed 2 bases, with 7 bases lying between them. CDR1 is LGHNT, CDR2 FRNRAP, per germline. The CDR3 length is 13 residues. The CDR3 DNA is TGTGCTAGTGGTGGACTCCCCTACAATGAGCAGTTCTTC. Its protein product is CASGGLPYNEQFF. Based on the CDR3 plus reference TRBV12-5 and TRBJ2-1, the full variable domain is DARVTQTPRHKVTEMGQEVTMRCQPILGHNTVFWYRQTMMQGLELLAYFRNRAPLDDSGMPKDRFSAEMPDATLATLKIQPSEPRDSAVYFCASGGLPYNEQFFGPGTRLTVL.

This clonotype was observed at least ten times. This CDR3 fails to terminate in the conserved phenylalanine or tryptophan, so it likely reflects a read error. The genes are TRBV2 and TRBJ2-7; D is ambiguous. The germline V gene encodes CDR1 SNHLY and CDR2 FYNNEI. This CDR3 region has 9 residues. V lost 7 bases to trimming and J lost 6 bases, with 4 bases between them. The CDR3 is CASNPEQYL. CDR3 DNA sequence: TGTGCCAGCAATCCCGAGCAGTACCTC.

This clonotype was picked up many times. V is TRBV11-2 and J is TRBJ2-1; D unresolved. Per germline, CDR1 SGHAT and CDR2 FQNNGV. This CDR3 contains 14 residues. Trimming took 1 base from V and 8 from J, leaving 12 bases between them. CDR3 amino acids: CASSLGVGIDEQFF. CDR3 sequence (DNA): TGTGCCAGCAGCTTAGGAGTTGGGATCGATGAGCAGTTCTTC.

As concerns this clonotype: With a far larger clone one base away, a read error is the likely cause. This chain links TRBV6-8 with TRBJ2-7; 9 bases line up with TRBD2. V was clipped by 7 bases and J by 3 bases; unmatched bases: 7. CDR1 and CDR2 (germline): MNHGY, SAAAGT. This CDR3 region has 14 residues. The CDR3 loop reads CASMPASGNYEQYF. CDR3 DNA sequence: TGTGCCAGCATGCCCGCTAGCGGGAACTACGAGCAGTACTTC.

This clonotype has at least ten counts. This rearrangement joins TRBV12-3 or TRBV12-4 to TRBJ1-2; 8 bases match TRBD1. The CDR3 covers 13 residues. After removal of 5 bases from V and 7 bases from J, the junction contained 6 bases not matched to a gene. The CDR3 coding sequence is TGTGCCAGCAGTGTGGACAGGGAACGTGGCTACACCTTC. Protein: CASSVDRERGYTF.

This clonotype has at least ten counts. The chain uses TRBV11-3 and TRBJ2-7; a weak D match, TRBD1 (6 bases). The CDR3 covers 14 residues. V shed 5 bases and J shed 7 bases, with 18 bases lying between them. Looked up from germline, CDR1 is SGHNT and CDR2 is YENEEA. This CDR3 reads CASSAGRLRGEQYF. For the CDR3, the DNA is TGTGCCAGCAGCGCCGGACGGTTAAGGGGGGAGCAGTACTTC.

This clonotype was picked up many times. This chain connects TRBV19 to TRBJ2-1, with a tentative D call TRBD1 (5 bases). V lost 1 base and J lost 7, with 23 bases in between. The CDR3 covers 18 residues. Looked up from germline, CDR1 is LNHDA and CDR2 is SQIVND (reference sequence). The CDR3 bases are TGTGCCAGTAGTATAGTTTCGACCCTAGGGGCCGGACCTAATGAGCAGTTCTTC. Translation gives CASSIVSTLGAGPNEQFF.

This clonotype was detected many times. V usage is TRBV5-1 and J usage is TRBJ1-1; possibly TRBD1 for D (5 bases). This CDR3 spans 13 amino acids. Germline V gene data show CDR1 as SGHRS and CDR2 as YFSETQ. Trimming cost V 1 base and J 7 bases, with 11 bases left between them. The CDR3 region has the DNA TGCGCCAGCAGCTTGATGGGGCGGCGTGAAGCTTTCTTT. Translating it yields CASSLMGRREAFF.

This clonotype was seen many times. The chain joins TRBV2 to TRBJ2-2, with 10 bases aligning to TRBD1. This CDR3 region has 14 residues. Germline CDR1 and CDR2: SNHLY and FYNNEI. V shed 5 bases and J 7 bases; nucleotides not matched to a gene: 4. Written as DNA, the CDR3 is TGTGCCAGCAGTCGGGGACAGGGGATCGGGGAGCTGTTTTTT. Its protein product is CASSRGQGIGELFF.

The chain recombines TRBV9 with TRBJ1-3, with D tentatively TRBD1 (5 bases). The V gene's germline CDR1 is SGDLS and CDR2 YYNGEE. Trimming removed 3 bases at V and 0 bases at J, with 13 bases between. CDR3 length equals 16 residues. The CDR3, as DNA: TGTGCCAGCAGCGGATCGACAGACGGCTCTGGAAACACCATATATTTT. Protein product: CASSGSTDGSGNTIYF.

Many counts were recorded for this clonotype. This sequence joins TRBV12-3 or TRBV12-4 and TRBJ2-6; 7 nucleotides match TRBD1. This CDR3 contains 22 residues. V lost 3 bases to trimming and J lost 0 bases; unmatched junction nucleotides: 20. For the CDR3, the DNA is TGTGCCAGCAGTTTTCTTTCGTACTACGGGACAGTGGGGCTCTCTGGGGCCAACGTCCTGACTTTC. It is translated as CASSFLSYYGTVGLSGANVLTF.

Comments on this clonotype: A much larger clone is a single base away; this may be a read error. The chain couples TRBV5-1 to TRBJ2-4; 8 bases align to TRBD2. The CDR3 totals 13 residues. Per germline, CDR1 SGHRS and CDR2 YFSETQ. V was pared by 6 bases and J by 13 bases, with 12 bases of the junction left unmatched. The CDR3 DNA reads TGCGCCAGCAACGGGAGGGACTACAATGAGCAGTACTTC. Translating gives CASNGRDYNEQYF.